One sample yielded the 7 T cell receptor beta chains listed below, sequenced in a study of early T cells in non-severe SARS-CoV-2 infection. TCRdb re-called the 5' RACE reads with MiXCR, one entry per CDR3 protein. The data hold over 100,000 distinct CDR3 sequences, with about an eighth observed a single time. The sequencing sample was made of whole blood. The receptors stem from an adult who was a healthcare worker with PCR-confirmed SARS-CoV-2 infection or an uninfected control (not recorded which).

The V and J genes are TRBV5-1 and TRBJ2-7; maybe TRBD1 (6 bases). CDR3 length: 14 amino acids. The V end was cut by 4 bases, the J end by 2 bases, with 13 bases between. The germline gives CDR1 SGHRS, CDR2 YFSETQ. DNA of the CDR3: TGCGCCAGCAGCACCCAGGGGAGTGCCTACGAGCAGTACTTC. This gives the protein CASSTQGSAYEQYF.

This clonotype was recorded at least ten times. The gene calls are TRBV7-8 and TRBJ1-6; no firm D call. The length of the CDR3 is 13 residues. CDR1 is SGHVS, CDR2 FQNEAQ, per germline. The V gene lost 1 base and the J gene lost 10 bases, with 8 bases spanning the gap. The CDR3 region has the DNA TGTGCCAGCAGCTTAGAGGCAGGCTCACCCCTCCACTTT. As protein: CASSLEAGSPLHF.

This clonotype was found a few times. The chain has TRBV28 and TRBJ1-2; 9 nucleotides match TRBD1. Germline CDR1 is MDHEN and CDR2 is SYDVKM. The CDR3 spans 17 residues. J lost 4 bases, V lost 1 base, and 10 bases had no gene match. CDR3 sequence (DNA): TGTGCCAGCAGTTTATCCCCTCGGACAGGGGATAGCTATGGCTACACCTTC. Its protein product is CASSLSPRTGDSYGYTF.

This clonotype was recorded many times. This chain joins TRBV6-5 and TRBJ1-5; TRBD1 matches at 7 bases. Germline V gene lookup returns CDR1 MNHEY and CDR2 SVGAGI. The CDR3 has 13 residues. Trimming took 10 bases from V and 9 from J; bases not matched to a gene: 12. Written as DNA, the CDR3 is TGTGCCACCCGACAGGGTCGCATTTGGCCCCAGCATTTT. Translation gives CATRQGRIWPQHF.

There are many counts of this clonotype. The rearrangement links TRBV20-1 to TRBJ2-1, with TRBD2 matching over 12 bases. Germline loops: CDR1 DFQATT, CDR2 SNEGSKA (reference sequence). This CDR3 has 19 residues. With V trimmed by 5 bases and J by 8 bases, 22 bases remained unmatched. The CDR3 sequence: CSAPQDRVWTSGVRYEQFF. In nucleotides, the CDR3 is TGCAGTGCTCCACAGGACAGGGTCTGGACTAGCGGGGTCCGGTATGAGCAGTTCTTC.

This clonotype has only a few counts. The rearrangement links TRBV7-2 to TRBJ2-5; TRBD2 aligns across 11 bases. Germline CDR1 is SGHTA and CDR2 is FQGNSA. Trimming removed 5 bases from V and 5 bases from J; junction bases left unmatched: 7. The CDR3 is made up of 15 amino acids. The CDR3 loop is CASSRGLAVKETQYF. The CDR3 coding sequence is TGTGCCAGCAGCCGGGGACTAGCGGTCAAGGAGACCCAGTACTTC.

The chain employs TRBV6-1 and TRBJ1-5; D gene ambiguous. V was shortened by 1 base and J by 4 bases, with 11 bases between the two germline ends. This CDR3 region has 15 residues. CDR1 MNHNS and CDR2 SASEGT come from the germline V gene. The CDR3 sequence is CASSEVDISNQPQHF. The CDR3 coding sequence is TGTGCCAGCAGTGAAGTCGACATTTCAAATCAGCCCCAGCATTTT.